This passage covers 15 T cell receptor beta chains from one sample sequenced in a study of blood T cell repertoires in COVID-19. Assay: immunoSEQ multiplex PCR; the TCRdb copy retains only in-frame clones and omits some. This sample has 95,000 to 150,000 clones, with around 87% found just once. The material sequenced was peripheral blood. These receptors were obtained from a woman aged 45-65 years with acute or convalescent COVID-19.

The genes are TRBV9 and TRBJ2-1; 13 bases agree with TRBD2. The CDR3 is made up of 16 amino acids. The V and J ends lost 2 bases and 2 bases, in that order; junction bases with no gene match: 1. Germline values: CDR1 SGDLS, CDR2 YYNGEE. The CDR3 DNA reads as TGTGCCAGCAGCGTCGGGACTAGCGGGACCTACAATGAGCAGTTCTTC. Its translation: CASSVGTSGTYNEQFF.

The J gene is TRBJ1-2, the V gene TRBV19, with D unresolved. V was clipped by 3 bases and J by 6 bases, with 14 bases between them. The CDR3 has 14 amino acids. Per germline, CDR1 LNHDA and CDR2 SQIVND (reference sequence). CDR3 amino acids: CASSISSGVDGYTF. CDR3 DNA: TGTGCCAGTAGTATCTCATCCGGGGTAGATGGCTACACCTTC.

The rearrangement joins TRBV5-1 to TRBJ1-2; D is undetermined. Germline loops: CDR1 SGHRS, CDR2 YFSETQ. The CDR3 is made up of 15 amino acids. V gave up 1 base and J gave up 3 bases, with 13 bases separating them. The CDR3 DNA reads TGCGCCAGCAGCTTGCGGGGTTACGGGGACTATGGCTACACCTTC. Translation: CASSLRGYGDYGYTF. The full variable domain, with the rest looked up from reference TRBV5-1 and TRBJ1-2, is KAGVTQTPRYLIKTRGQQVTLSCSPISGHRSVSWYQQTPGQGLQFLFEYFSETQRNKGNFPGRFSGRQFSNSRSEMNVSTLELGDSALYLCASSLRGYGDYGYTFGSGTRLTVV.

This clone appeared once. The V gene is TRBV5-4, the J gene TRBJ2-6; the D is unclear. CDR3 length: 13 residues. The germline V gene has CDR1 SGHNT and CDR2 YYREEE (reference sequence). Trimming left V 4 bases short and J 2 bases short, with 4 bases between. DNA for the CDR3: TGTGCCAGCAGCCTCGCTGGGGCCAACGTCCTGACTTTC. Amino acids: CASSLAGANVLTF.

The V and J genes are TRBV5-1 and TRBJ1-5; D call uncertain. Germline V gene data show CDR1 as SGHRS and CDR2 as YFSETQ. V shed 4 bases and J shed 4 bases, with 9 bases lying between them. This CDR3 is 13 amino acids long. CDR3 DNA: TGCGCCAGCAGCGCGGGAGAAAATCAGCCCCAGCATTTT. It codes for CASSAGENQPQHF.

The chain joins TRBV3-1 (or the pseudogene TRBV3-2) to TRBJ1-1, with D possibly being TRBD1 (5 bases). CDR1 is LGHDT, CDR2 YNNKEL, per germline (reference sequence). The V end lost 1 base, the J end lost 4 bases, and 10 bases lay between the germline ends. CDR3 size: 14 residues. The CDR3 region has the DNA TGTGCCAGCAGCCAAGGTTCAGGGCCCACTGAAGCTTTCTTT. As protein: CASSQGSGPTEAFF.

This rearrangement joins TRBV5-6 to TRBJ2-5; a possible D gene is TRBD1 (6 bases). CDR3 length: 14 residues. Looked up from germline, CDR1 is SGHDT and CDR2 is YYEEEE. The V end was cut by 9 bases, the J end by 2 bases, with 17 bases between. CDR3 nucleotides: TGTGCCACAAGAGCGACAGGAGAGCAAGAGACCCAGTACTTC. Translated: CATRATGEQETQYF.

The V and J genes are TRBV11-3 and TRBJ1-2; D may be TRBD1 (6 bases). Trimming took off 1 base at V and 3 bases at J, with 9 bases between the two ends. In germline, CDR1 is SGHNT, CDR2 YENEEA. This CDR3 spans 14 amino acids. CDR3 sequence reads: CASSLGQGYYGYTF. The CDR3 bases are TGTGCCAGCAGCTTAGGGCAGGGGTACTATGGCTACACCTTC.

This clone was seen a single time. V and J are TRBV3-1 (or the pseudogene TRBV3-2) and TRBJ2-7; 7 nucleotides align to TRBD1. The germline V gene encodes CDR1 LGHDT and CDR2 YNNKEL (reference sequence). The CDR3 loop spans 14 amino acids. V shed 3 bases and J 5 bases; nucleotides not matched to a gene: 7. The CDR3 loop is CASSHPGTENEQYF. CDR3 in DNA: TGTGCCAGCAGCCATCCCGGGACAGAAAACGAGCAGTACTTC.

This clone showed up just a few times. The rearrangement links TRBV5-6 to TRBJ1-2; a weak D match, TRBD1 (5 bases). The CDR3 has 14 residues. V was pared by 0 bases and J by 13 bases, with 19 bases between. Germline CDR1 SGHDT, CDR2 YYEEEE. The CDR3: CASSLAKGHRLLTF. In DNA, the CDR3 is TGTGCCAGCAGCTTGGCCAAAGGACACAGGCTTCTCACCTTC.

The chain has TRBV6-5 and TRBJ2-7, with 11 bases fitting TRBD2. The V segment lost 6 bases and the J segment 5 bases; nucleotides outside the gene matches: 9. This CDR3 has 15 amino acids. Germline values: CDR1 MNHEY, CDR2 SVGAGI. The CDR3 nucleotides are TGTGCCAGCAGGAGACTAGCGGGAATCAGAAACGAGCAGTACTTC. Its protein is CASRRLAGIRNEQYF.

This clone has just one count. J is TRBJ1-2 and V is TRBV7-2; 7 bases line up with TRBD1. V was pared by 3 bases and J by 8 bases, with 12 bases of the junction left unmatched. The CDR3 consists of 15 residues. From germline, CDR1 is SGHTA and CDR2 FQGNSA. The CDR3 here is CASSFADRPGAGYTF. CDR3 sequence (DNA): TGTGCCAGCAGCTTCGCGGACAGGCCCGGAGCGGGCTACACCTTC.

The chain combines TRBV5-5 with TRBJ1-2, with 12 bases fitting TRBD1. The CDR3 runs to 17 residues. Per germline, CDR1 SGHKS and CDR2 YYEKEE (reference sequence). V lost 5 bases, J lost 4 bases, and 12 bases stayed unmatched. CDR3 in amino acids: CASRQTGTGGDGYGYTF. CDR3 in DNA: TGTGCCAGCAGGCAAACCGGGACAGGGGGCGATGGCTATGGCTACACCTTC.

The genes are TRBV7-2 and TRBJ2-2; 9 positions agree with TRBD2. CDR1 and CDR2 from the germline V gene are SGHTA and FQGNSA. CDR3 length: 14 residues. V was clipped by 4 bases and J by 4 bases; unmatched bases: 1. CDR3 nucleotides: TGTGCCAGCAGCTATAGCGGGGGCACCGGGGAGCTGTTTTTT. Residues: CASSYSGGTGELFF.

The rearrangement uses TRBV3-1 (or the pseudogene TRBV3-2) and TRBJ2-7; 11 bases map to TRBD1. The junction had 5 bases not matched to a gene; V was cut back by 4 bases and J by 3 bases. CDR1 and CDR2 from the germline V gene are LGHDT and YNNKEL (reference sequence). The CDR3 is made up of 15 amino acids. The CDR3 reads CASSLRTGGVYEQYF. CDR3 DNA sequence: TGTGCCAGCAGCCTTCGGACAGGGGGCGTCTACGAGCAGTACTTC.